Following are 17 T cell receptor beta chains from one sample sequenced in a study of cytomegalovirus exposure and HLA in healthy donors. PCR used 60 Vbeta primers and 13 Jbeta primers. The repertoire was sequenced with immunoSEQ multiplex PCR; TCRdb's copy has only in-frame clones and lacks some. The profile shows 160,000 or so clones, approximately 84% of them singletons. The sequencing sample was made of PBMCs. These TCRs come from a woman aged 18-29 years in good health and CMV-seronegative.

This chain joins TRBV6-5 and TRBJ2-7; 7 bases agree with TRBD1. V was pared by 6 bases and J by 1 base, with 3 bases of the junction left unmatched. CDR1 is MNHEY, CDR2 SVGAGI, per germline. The CDR3 totals 13 residues. For the CDR3, the DNA is TGTGCCAGCAGGAGACAGGGATCCTACGAGCAGTACTTC. Its translation: CASRRQGSYEQYF.

The V call is TRBV5-1, the J call TRBJ2-3; D gene uncertain. The germline gives CDR1 SGHRS, CDR2 YFSETQ. V lost 0 bases to trimming and J lost 2 bases, with 4 bases between them. There are 13 residues in the CDR3. DNA for the CDR3: TGCGCCAGCAGCTTGGACTTCACAGATACGCAGTATTTT. It codes for CASSLDFTDTQYF.

The chain employs TRBV7-2 and TRBJ1-1; D uncertain. Germline CDR1 and CDR2: SGHTA and FQGNSA. Trimming took off 6 bases at V and 1 base at J, with 18 bases between the two ends. The CDR3 runs to 16 residues. The CDR3 spells CASSPKVGRENTEAFF. DNA of the CDR3: TGTGCCAGCAGTCCCAAAGTGGGCCGTGAGAACACTGAAGCTTTCTTT.

The chain carries TRBV5-5 and TRBJ2-2; D may be TRBD1 (5 bases). This CDR3 region has 16 residues. Germline-derived CDR1 and CDR2 are SGHKS and YYEKEE (reference sequence). V lost 3 bases, J lost 2 bases, and 14 bases lay in between. CDR3 coding DNA: TGTGCCAGCAGCTGGGGTCAGGGCCTAAACACCGGGGAGCTGTTTTTT. Amino acid sequence: CASSWGQGLNTGELFF.

The chain joins TRBV28 to TRBJ1-1; D gene uncertain. CDR1 and CDR2 from the germline V gene are MDHEN and SYDVKM. The CDR3 runs 15 residues. The V end lost 4 bases, the J end lost 3 bases, and 15 bases lay between the germline ends. In DNA form, the CDR3 reads TGTGCCAGCAGTTATCCCGGAGAGGGAGACACTGAAGCTTTCTTT. It yields the protein CASSYPGEGDTEAFF.

The chain employs TRBV6-5 and TRBJ1-2, with D unclear. In germline, CDR1 is MNHEY, CDR2 SVGAGI. Trimming cost V 2 bases and J 7 bases, with 5 bases left between them. The CDR3 consists of 11 residues. As DNA, the CDR3 is TGTGCCAGCAGTTACGGAGGTGGCTACACCTTC. This encodes CASSYGGGYTF.

This chain connects TRBV28 to TRBJ2-1, with TRBD2 matching 10 bases. The CDR3 has 14 residues. Unmatched junction bases numbered 6, after V lost 8 bases and J lost 5 bases. The germline gives CDR1 MDHEN, CDR2 SYDVKM. CDR3 sequence (DNA): TGTGCCAGCCGTCTAGCGGGAGACGACAATGAGCAGTTCTTC. This gives the protein CASRLAGDDNEQFF.

The CDR3 is CASSLGLNTGELFF. The CDR3 bases are TGTGCCAGCAGCCTTGGGCTCAACACCGGGGAGCTGTTTTTT. This chain uses TRBV28 with TRBJ2-2; no reliable D call. There are 14 residues in the CDR3. V was clipped by 6 bases and J by 2 bases, with 10 bases between them. Germline values: CDR1 MDHEN, CDR2 SYDVKM.

The chain recombines TRBV9 with TRBJ2-2, with D maybe TRBD1 (6 bases). This CDR3 comprises 16 residues. The germline V and J ends were trimmed by 4 bases and 2 bases, with 15 bases remaining between them. Germline assignment: CDR1 SGDLS and CDR2 YYNGEE. The CDR3 loop reads CASSTRPGQNTGELFF. CDR3 nucleotide sequence: TGTGCCAGCAGCACTCGTCCGGGACAAAACACCGGGGAGCTGTTTTTT.

This clone was observed a handful of times. V usage is TRBV6-6 and J usage is TRBJ2-1; a weak D match, TRBD2 (6 bases). The CDR3 contains 16 residues. Between the trimmed V and J ends, which lost 0 bases and 5 bases, there was a span of 14 bases. Germline lookup yields CDR1 MNHNY and CDR2 SVGAGI (reference sequence). The CDR3 DNA reads TGTGCCAGCAGTTACTCGAGTCTAGCGCCAAACAATGAGCAGTTCTTC. It yields the protein CASSYSSLAPNNEQFF.

This chain joins TRBV7-2 and TRBJ1-2; D is unclear. The CDR3 covers 13 residues. The germline V and J ends were trimmed by 1 base and 5 bases, with 8 bases remaining between them. Germline V gene data show CDR1 as SGHTA and CDR2 as FQGNSA. CDR3 sequence: CASSLDPGYGYTF. For the CDR3, the DNA is TGTGCCAGCAGCTTAGATCCGGGGTATGGCTACACCTTC.

The genes are TRBV7-9 and TRBJ2-3; TRBD1 is a possible D gene (6 bases). The germline V and J ends were trimmed by 5 bases and 2 bases, with 14 bases remaining between them. The CDR3 has 15 amino acids. CDR1 and CDR2 from the germline V gene are SEHNR and FQNEAQ (reference sequence). This CDR3 is CASSLRGGVTDTQYF. For the CDR3, the DNA is TGTGCCAGCAGCCTTAGAGGGGGAGTCACAGATACGCAGTATTTT.

This chain connects TRBV7-2 to TRBJ1-2; the D gene is possibly TRBD1 (6 bases). V lost 3 bases and J lost 3, with 8 bases in between. The CDR3 has 13 residues. Per the germline V gene, CDR1 is SGHTA and CDR2 is FQGNSA. The CDR3 nucleotides read TGTGCCAGCAGCTTCGCAGGGGACTATGGCTACACCTTC. Protein: CASSFAGDYGYTF.

The chain couples TRBV5-1 to TRBJ2-1; 10 nucleotides line up with TRBD2. The CDR3 spans 16 residues. Germline values: CDR1 SGHRS, CDR2 YFSETQ. J lost 1 base, V lost 1 base, and 2 bases had no gene match. The CDR3, as DNA: TGCGCCAGCAGCTTGAAGACTAGCGGGTCCTACAATGAGCAGTTCTTC. It codes for CASSLKTSGSYNEQFF.

The chain uses TRBV4-3 and TRBJ1-2, with a weak D call TRBD1 (6 bases). The CDR3 is made up of 15 amino acids. The V end was cut by 0 bases, the J end by 3 bases, with 11 bases between. Germline V gene data show CDR1 as LGHNA and CDR2 as YSLEER. The CDR3 region has the DNA TGCGCCAGCAGCCAAGAAAGGGGGTGGCACTATGGCTACACCTTC. Protein sequence: CASSQERGWHYGYTF.

The chain combines TRBV7-2 with TRBJ2-7, with a weak D call TRBD1 (5 bases). The CDR3 extends over 15 amino acids. CDR1 SGHTA and CDR2 FQGNSA come from the germline V gene. Trimming removed 1 base at V and 1 base at J, with 11 bases between. CDR3 region: CASSLEVDSSYEQYF. The DNA of the CDR3 is TGTGCCAGCAGCTTAGAGGTCGACAGTTCCTACGAGCAGTACTTC.

This clone was seen more than once but under ten times. The chain couples TRBV30 to TRBJ1-1; possibly TRBD1 for D (6 bases). V was shortened by 2 bases and J by 4 bases, with 23 bases between the two germline ends. The CDR3 totals 17 residues. Per the germline V gene, CDR1 is GTSNPN and CDR2 is SVGIG (reference sequence). The CDR3 DNA sequence: TGTGCCTGGAGTAACCTACAGCAGGGGTGGGCAGGCACTGAAGCTTTCTTT. Translation gives CAWSNLQQGWAGTEAFF.